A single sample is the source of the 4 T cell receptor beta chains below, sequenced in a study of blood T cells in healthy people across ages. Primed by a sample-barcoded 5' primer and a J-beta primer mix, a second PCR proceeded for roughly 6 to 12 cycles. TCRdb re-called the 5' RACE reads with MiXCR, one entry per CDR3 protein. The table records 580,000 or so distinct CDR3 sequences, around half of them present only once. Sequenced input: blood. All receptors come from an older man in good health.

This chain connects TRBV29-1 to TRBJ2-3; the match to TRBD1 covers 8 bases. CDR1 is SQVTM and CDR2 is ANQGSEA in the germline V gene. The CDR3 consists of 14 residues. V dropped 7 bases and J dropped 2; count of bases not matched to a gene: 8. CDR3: CSGEGQEYTDTQYF. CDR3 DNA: TGCAGCGGCGAGGGACAGGAGTACACAGATACGCAGTATTTT.

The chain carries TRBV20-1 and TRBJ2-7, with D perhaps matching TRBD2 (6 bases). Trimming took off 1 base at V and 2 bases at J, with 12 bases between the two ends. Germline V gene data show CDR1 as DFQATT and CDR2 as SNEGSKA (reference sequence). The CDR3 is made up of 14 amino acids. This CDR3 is CSARVGGGPYEQYF. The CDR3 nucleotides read TGCAGTGCTAGAGTCGGGGGTGGGCCCTACGAGCAGTACTTC.

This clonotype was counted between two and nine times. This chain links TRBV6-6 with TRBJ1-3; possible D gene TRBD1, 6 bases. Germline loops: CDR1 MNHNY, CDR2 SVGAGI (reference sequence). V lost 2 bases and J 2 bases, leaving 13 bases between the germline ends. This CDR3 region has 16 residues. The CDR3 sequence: CASSYPETGTGNTIYF. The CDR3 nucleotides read TGTGCCAGCAGTTACCCCGAAACAGGGACTGGAAACACCATATATTTT.

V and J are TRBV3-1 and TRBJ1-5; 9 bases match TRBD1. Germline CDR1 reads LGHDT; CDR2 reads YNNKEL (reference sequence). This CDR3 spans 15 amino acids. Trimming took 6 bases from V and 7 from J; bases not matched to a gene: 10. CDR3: CASSTGGLGGQPQHF. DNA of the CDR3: TGTGCCAGCAGTACAGGGGGCCTAGGCGGGCAGCCCCAGCATTTT.